Presented here are 19 T cell receptor beta chains from one specimen sequenced in a study of tacrolimus-resistant gene-edited T cells for transplant recipients. As to treatment: CRISPR-Cas9 RNP knockout of FKBP12 using synthetic sgRNA#2. Overlapping CMV pp65 and IE-1 peptide pools stimulated the PBMCs for five to six hours before IFNgamma secretion enrichment. The cells had FKBP12 knocked out by Cas9 ribonucleoprotein electroporation on day 7. Recombinant human IL-7 and IL-15 were used to expand the enriched CMV-specific T cells in culture. Produced via immunoSEQ multiplex PCR; TCRdb's table is partial and in-frame only. Of 900 or so clones in the sample, 37% were seen once. Sequencing was performed on a CMV-specific product grown in culture, taken from cells with FKBP12 knockout. Receptors were obtained from a human donor in good health, a blood donor.

The J gene is TRBJ2-2, the V gene TRBV5-4; possible D gene TRBD1, 5 bases. V was cut by 1 base and J by 7 bases, with 8 bases left in between. Germline-derived CDR1 and CDR2 are SGHNT and YYREEE (reference sequence). This CDR3 is built from 13 residues. The CDR3 DNA sequence: TGTGCCAGCAGCTTGCAGGGTCGCGGGGAGCTGTTTTTT. Its translation is CASSLQGRGELFF.

The chain has TRBV18 and TRBJ2-2; tentatively, D is TRBD1 or TRBD2 (5 bases each). This CDR3 is built from 15 residues. Germline V gene sequence: CDR1 KGHSH, CDR2 LQKENI. Deletions cut 4 bases from V and 4 bases from J, with 13 bases between. CDR3 residues: CASSLGTRSTGELFF. In DNA, the CDR3 is TGTGCCAGCTCACTCGGGACGCGATCCACCGGGGAGCTGTTTTTT.

V usage is TRBV18 and J usage is TRBJ1-1; no clear D. V lost 2 bases to trimming and J lost 10 bases, with 14 bases between them. In germline, CDR1 is KGHSH, CDR2 LQKENI. The CDR3 is 13 residues long. In nucleotides, the CDR3 is TGTGCCAGCTCACCAGGCCGGGAGGTTACAGCTTTCTTT. Residues: CASSPGREVTAFF.

A few counts support this clone. CDR3 sequence: CASSEAPPGLAGVEQTQYF. The CDR3 coding sequence is TGTGCCAGCAGTGAAGCACCGCCGGGACTAGCGGGGGTCGAGCAGACCCAGTACTTC. The J gene is TRBJ2-5, the V gene TRBV6-1; 14 bases align to TRBD2. The CDR3 is 19 amino acids. The V segment lost 0 bases and the J segment 6 bases; nucleotides outside the gene matches: 12. In germline, CDR1 is MNHNS, CDR2 SASEGT.

This chain connects TRBV30 to TRBJ1-1; D is unclear. CDR3 length: 11 amino acids. Germline CDR1 and CDR2: GTSNPN and SVGIG (reference sequence). V gave up 1 base and J gave up 7 bases, with 7 bases separating them. CDR3 loop: CAWSASGEAFF. In DNA form, the CDR3 reads TGTGCCTGGAGTGCCTCGGGTGAAGCTTTCTTT.

This chain connects TRBV10-2 to TRBJ2-3, with 8 bases matching TRBD2. The CDR3 consists of 16 residues. Germline CDR1 is WSHSY and CDR2 is SAAADI. The V gene end was trimmed by 3 bases and the J gene end by 4 bases; junction bases not matched to a gene: 9. DNA of the CDR3: TGCGCCAGCAGTGACCCCGGGACTAGTAAAGCAGATACGCAGTATTTT. Translation: CASSDPGTSKADTQYF.

The chain recombines TRBV28 with TRBJ2-3; D is uncertain. This CDR3 contains 16 residues. Germline loops: CDR1 MDHEN, CDR2 SYDVKM. V dropped 3 bases and J dropped 0 bases, with 13 bases sitting between them. CDR3 protein: CASSFAGYSSTDTQYF. The DNA of the CDR3 is TGTGCCAGCAGTTTCGCAGGATATTCTAGCACAGATACGCAGTATTTT.

J is TRBJ1-6 and V is TRBV6-5, with a weak D call TRBD1 (6 bases). The germline gives CDR1 MNHEY, CDR2 SVGAGI. Trimming left V 7 bases short and J 10 bases short, with 14 bases between. CDR3 length equals 13 residues. CDR3 loop: CASNDRRNSPLHF. Written as DNA, the CDR3 is TGTGCCAGCAACGACAGGAGGAACTCACCCCTCCACTTT.

CDR3 region: CASSLIGGTSDTQYF. Here the CDR3 DNA reads TGTGCCAGCAGCTTAATCGGGGGAACCTCAGATACGCAGTATTTT. The gene calls are TRBV11-2 and TRBJ2-3; TRBD2 is a possible D gene (6 bases). The CDR3 runs to 15 residues. V lost 2 bases and J 4 bases, leaving 13 bases between the germline ends. The germline V gene has CDR1 SGHAT and CDR2 FQNNGV.

The genes are TRBV14 and TRBJ1-6; D uncertain. The length of the CDR3 is 15 residues. V was pared by 0 bases and J by 7 bases, with 10 bases between. From germline, CDR1 is SGHDN and CDR2 FVKESK. This CDR3 reads CASSQEGVRNSPLHF. The CDR3 DNA reads TGTGCCAGCAGCCAAGAAGGCGTCAGGAATTCACCCCTCCACTTT.

This clone was detected only once. The V and J genes are TRBV5-6 and TRBJ1-3, with D possibly being TRBD1 (5 bases). V gave up 5 bases and J gave up 0 bases, with 9 bases separating them. Germline V gives CDR1 SGHDT, CDR2 YYEEEE. The CDR3 is 14 amino acids. The CDR3 here is CASSFGGSGNTIYF. CDR3 bases: TGTGCCAGCAGTTTTGGGGGCTCTGGAAACACCATATATTTT.

Judged by abundance, this clone is medium-sized (0.01 to 0.1%). The chain uses TRBV10-3 and TRBJ1-5; D might be TRBD1 (5 bases). Germline V gene data show CDR1 as ENHRY and CDR2 as SYGVKD. Trimming removed 0 bases at V and 3 bases at J, with 12 bases between. The CDR3 covers 16 residues. CDR3 DNA sequence: TGTGCCATCAGTGAGTCCCCAGGGAGTGTCAATCAGCCCCAGCATTTT. This gives the protein CAISESPGSVNQPQHF.

This chain links TRBV14 with TRBJ2-7; D remains ambiguous. The V gene's germline CDR1 is SGHDN and CDR2 FVKESK. V was cut by 6 bases and J by 0 bases, with 9 bases left in between. CDR3 length equals 13 residues. In nucleotides, the CDR3 is TGTGCCAGCAGTCCTTTATACTCCTACGAGCAGTACTTC. Translating gives CASSPLYSYEQYF.

This chain links TRBV6-2 or TRBV6-3 with TRBJ1-1; a possible D gene is TRBD1 (5 bases). There are 14 residues in the CDR3. Germline V gives CDR1 MNHEY, CDR2 SVGEGT. With 4 bases removed from V and 5 bases from J, the gap between germline ends came to 14 bases. In DNA form, the CDR3 reads TGTGCCAGCAGTTCGGGGGGACGGAGAACTGAAGCTTTCTTT. Translated: CASSSGGRRTEAFF.

The chain carries TRBV5-6 and TRBJ2-3, with D perhaps matching TRBD2 (6 bases). Trimming took 2 bases from V and 5 from J, leaving 6 bases between them. This CDR3 is built from 12 residues. CDR1 SGHDT and CDR2 YYEEEE come from the germline V gene. This chain's CDR3 is CASSFGRDTQYF. CDR3 coding DNA: TGTGCCAGCAGCTTCGGGAGAGATACGCAGTATTTT.

This chain links TRBV5-6 with TRBJ1-5, with D perhaps matching TRBD1 (6 bases). Germline V gives CDR1 SGHDT, CDR2 YYEEEE. V lost 2 bases, J lost 5 bases, and 11 bases lay in between. The CDR3 loop spans 14 amino acids. CDR3 sequence: CASSFWGADQPQHF. The CDR3 DNA sequence: TGTGCCAGCAGCTTTTGGGGGGCCGATCAGCCCCAGCATTTT.

Relative to its sample, this clone is medium-sized. V is TRBV11-3 and J is TRBJ2-5; no firm D call. V lost 1 base to trimming and J lost 2 bases, with 2 bases between them. The CDR3 is made up of 12 amino acids. CDR1 is SGHNT, CDR2 YENEEA, per germline. CDR3 sequence: CASSLGQETQYF. For the CDR3, the DNA is TGTGCCAGCAGCTTAGGGCAAGAGACCCAGTACTTC.

The sample holds a few counts of this clone. This rearrangement joins TRBV2 to TRBJ2-2; the D call may be TRBD1 or TRBD2 (5 bases each). Germline V gene lookup returns CDR1 SNHLY and CDR2 FYNNEI. Trimming removed 11 bases from V and 1 base from J, with 14 bases in between. CDR3 length: 14 residues. CDR3 residues: CAAKGDGNTGELFF. As DNA, the CDR3 is TGTGCCGCTAAAGGGGACGGGAACACCGGGGAGCTGTTTTTT.

By share, this clone ranks as medium-sized. The J gene is TRBJ2-7, the V gene TRBV3-1 (or the pseudogene TRBV3-2); 9 bases align to TRBD2. The CDR3 spans 14 residues. CDR1 and CDR2 (germline): LGHDT, YNNKEL (reference sequence). V lost 1 base to trimming and J lost 3 bases; unmatched junction nucleotides: 1. CDR3 loop: CASSQALAGYEQYF. The CDR3 DNA reads TGTGCCAGCAGCCAAGCACTAGCGGGCTACGAGCAGTACTTC.